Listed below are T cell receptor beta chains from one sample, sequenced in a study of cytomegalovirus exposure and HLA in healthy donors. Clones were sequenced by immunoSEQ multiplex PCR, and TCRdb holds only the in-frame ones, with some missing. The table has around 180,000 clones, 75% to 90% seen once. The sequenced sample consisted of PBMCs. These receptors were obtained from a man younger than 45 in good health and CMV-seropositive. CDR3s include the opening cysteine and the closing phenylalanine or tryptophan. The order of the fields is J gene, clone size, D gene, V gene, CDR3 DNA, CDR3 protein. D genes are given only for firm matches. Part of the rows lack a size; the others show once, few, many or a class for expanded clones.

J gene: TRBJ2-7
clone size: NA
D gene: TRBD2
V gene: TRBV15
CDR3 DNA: TGTGCCACCAGCAGATGGACTAGCGGCTCCTACGAGCAGTACTTC
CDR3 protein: CATSRWTSGSYEQYF

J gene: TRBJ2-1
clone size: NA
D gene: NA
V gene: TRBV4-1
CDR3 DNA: TGCGCCAGCAGCCAAGTTACAGCTAACAATGAGCAGTTCTTC
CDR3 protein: CASSQVTANNEQFF

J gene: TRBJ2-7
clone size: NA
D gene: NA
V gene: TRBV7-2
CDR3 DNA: TGTGCCAGCAGCGTATGGGGAGGCTCCTACGAGCAGTACTTC
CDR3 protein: CASSVWGGSYEQYF

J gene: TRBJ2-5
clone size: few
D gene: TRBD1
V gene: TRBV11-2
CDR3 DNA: TGTGCCAGCAGCTTAATGACACAGGGGGAACAAGAGACCCAGTACTTC
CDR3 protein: CASSLMTQGEQETQYF

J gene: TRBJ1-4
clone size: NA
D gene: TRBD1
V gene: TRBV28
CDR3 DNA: TGTGCCAGCAGTAAGGTCACAGGGGGAAAGGGTGAAAAACTGTTTTTT
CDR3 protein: CASSKVTGGKGEKLFF

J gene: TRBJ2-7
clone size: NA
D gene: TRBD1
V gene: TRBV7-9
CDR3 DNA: TGTGCCAGCAGCTTACCGACAGGGGGCATCGACGAGCAGTACTTC
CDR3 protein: CASSLPTGGIDEQYF

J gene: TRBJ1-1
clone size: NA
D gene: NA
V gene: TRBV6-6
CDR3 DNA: TGTGCCAGCAGTTACTCAACCTCCGGCACTGAAGCTTTCTTT
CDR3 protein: CASSYSTSGTEAFF

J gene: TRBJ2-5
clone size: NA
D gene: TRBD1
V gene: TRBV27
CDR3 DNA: TGTGCCAGCAGTTTATCCCGACAGGGGGAAGAGACCCAGTACTTC
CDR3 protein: CASSLSRQGEETQYF

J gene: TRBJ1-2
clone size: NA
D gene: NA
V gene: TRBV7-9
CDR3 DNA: TGTGCCAGCAGCCTCCCGCCCGCCGGTGGCTACACCTTC
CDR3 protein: CASSLPPAGGYTF

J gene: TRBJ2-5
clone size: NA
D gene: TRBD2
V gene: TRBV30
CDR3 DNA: TGTGCCTGGAGTCCTCGACTAGCGGGAGCGGGAGAGACCCAGTACTTC
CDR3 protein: CAWSPRLAGAGETQYF

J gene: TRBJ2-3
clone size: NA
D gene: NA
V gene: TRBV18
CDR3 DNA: TGTGCCAGCTCACCCGACTCCCTAGAGCGAGATACGCAGTATTTT
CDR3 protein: CASSPDSLERDTQYF

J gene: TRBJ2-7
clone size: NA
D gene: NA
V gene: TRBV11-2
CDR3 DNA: TGTGCCAGCAGCCGGGACACCTCCTCCTACGAGCAGTACTTC
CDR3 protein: CASSRDTSSYEQYF

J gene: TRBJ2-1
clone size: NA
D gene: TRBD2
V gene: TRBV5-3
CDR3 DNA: TGTGCCTGTAGCGGGAGTCCCTACAATGAGCAGTTCTTC
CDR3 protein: CACSGSPYNEQFF

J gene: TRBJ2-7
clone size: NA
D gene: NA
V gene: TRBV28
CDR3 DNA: TGTGCCAGCAGTCGGGACTTACTCTACGAGCAGTACTTC
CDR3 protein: CASSRDLLYEQYF

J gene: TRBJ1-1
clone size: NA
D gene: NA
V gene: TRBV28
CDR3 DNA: TGTGCCAGCAGCCTAAGAGACACAGGGCCCAACACTGAAGCTTTCTTT
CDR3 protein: CASSLRDTGPNTEAFF

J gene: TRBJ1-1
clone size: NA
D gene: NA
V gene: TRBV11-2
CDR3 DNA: TGTGCCAGCAGCCCGCCCAGAAGTTATGCTTTCTTT
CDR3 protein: CASSPPRSYAFF

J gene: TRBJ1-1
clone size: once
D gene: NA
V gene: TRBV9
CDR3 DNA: TGTGCCAGCAGCATAGATCCGGGCACTGAAGCTTTCTTT
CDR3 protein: CASSIDPGTEAFF

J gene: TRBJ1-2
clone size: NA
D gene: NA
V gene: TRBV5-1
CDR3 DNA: TGCGCCAGCAGCGTACAGGGTACCCTTCAGGAGGGCTACACCTTC
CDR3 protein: CASSVQGTLQEGYTF